The clone carrying this TCR beta chain has a handful of counts. Its antigen is undetermined. V lost 5 bases to trimming and J lost 4 bases; unmatched junction nucleotides: 5. Germline lookup yields CDR1 SGHVS and CDR2 FNYEAQ. The CDR3 runs to 15 residues. This sample is part of a study of vaccination and CD4 T cells after COVID-19. The wider study: Post-COVID draws came a median around 100 days after diagnosis (range 35 to 161). Sampling that followed vaccination took place a median approximately 76 days after dose two, within a range of 14 to 241. Either a CEFX pool, an HIV-1 Nef pool, or no peptide was added to control cultures.

Sequencing of cultured CD4+ T cell DNA used the Oncomine TCR Beta short-read assay. Using its own MiXCR run on the PCR reads, TCRdb lists one record per CDR3 protein. The profile shows about 20,000 distinct CDR3 sequences, under 30% of them singletons. Treatment meaning: approximately nine-day PBMC culture with coronavirus spike peptide pools or control peptides (ViraFEST assay). Study conclusions and caveats: Among those convalescent, a median roughly 90% of reactive clones emerged solely post-vaccination.

The chain has TRBV7-6 and TRBJ2-2; 9 nucleotides match TRBD1. This receptor was taken from a human donor with COVID-19. The sample was cultured CD4+ T cells from blood. DNA for the CDR3: TGTGCCAGCAGCCTAACGACAGGGGGCACCGGGGAGCTGTTTTTT. It translates to CASSLTTGGTGELFF.